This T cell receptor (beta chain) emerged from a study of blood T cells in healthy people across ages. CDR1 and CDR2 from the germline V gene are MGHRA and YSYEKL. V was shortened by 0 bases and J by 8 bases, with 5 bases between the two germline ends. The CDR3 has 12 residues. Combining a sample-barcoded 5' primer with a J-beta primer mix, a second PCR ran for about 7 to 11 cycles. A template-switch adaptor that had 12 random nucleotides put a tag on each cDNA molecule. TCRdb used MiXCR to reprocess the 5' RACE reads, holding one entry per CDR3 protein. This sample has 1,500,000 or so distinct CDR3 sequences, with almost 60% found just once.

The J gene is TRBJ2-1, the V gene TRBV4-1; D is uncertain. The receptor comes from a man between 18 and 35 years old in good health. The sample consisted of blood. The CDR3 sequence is CASSQDYHEQFF. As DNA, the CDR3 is TGCGCCAGCAGCCAAGATTACCATGAGCAGTTCTTC.